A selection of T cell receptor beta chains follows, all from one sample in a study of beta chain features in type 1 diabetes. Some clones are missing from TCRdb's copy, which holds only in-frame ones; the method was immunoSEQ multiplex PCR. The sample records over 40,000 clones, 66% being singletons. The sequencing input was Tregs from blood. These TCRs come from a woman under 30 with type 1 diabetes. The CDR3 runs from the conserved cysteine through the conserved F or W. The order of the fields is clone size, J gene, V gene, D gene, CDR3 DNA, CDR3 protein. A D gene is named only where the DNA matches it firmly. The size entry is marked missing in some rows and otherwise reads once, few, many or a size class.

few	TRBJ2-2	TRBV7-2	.	TGTGCCAGCAGCTTAGTCACCTCGAGCACCGGGGAGCTGTTTTTT	CASSLVTSSTGELFF
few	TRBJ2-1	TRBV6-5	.	TGTGCCAGCAGTTACTCTGGGGTCGGGGGGCAGTTCTTC	CASSYSGVGGQFF
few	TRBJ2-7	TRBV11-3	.	TGTGCCAGCAGCTCCCCGGGGGAGCAGTACTTC	CASSSPGEQYF
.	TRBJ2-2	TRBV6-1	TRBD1	TGTGCCAGCAGTAGCGGACAGGGTGGTACCGGGGAGCTGTTTTTT	CASSSGQGGTGELFF
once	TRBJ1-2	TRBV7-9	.	TGTGCCAGCAGCGAAACAGGGAGTGGGAAGGGCTACACCTTC	CASSETGSGKGYTF
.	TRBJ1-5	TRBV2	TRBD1	TGTGCCAGCAAGGGGACAGGCAATCAGCCCCAGCATTTT	CASKGTGNQPQHF
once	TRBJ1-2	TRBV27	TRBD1	TGTGCCAGCAGTGAAACAGGGGCCGGCTACACCTTC	CASSETGAGYTF
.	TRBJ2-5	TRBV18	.	TGTGCCAGCTCCCTTAGCGGAGGAGGGGAGACCCAGTACTTC	CASSLSGGGETQYF
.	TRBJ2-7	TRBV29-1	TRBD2	TGCAGCGCCGGAGCGGGAGGGCCGACCGAGCAGTACTTC	CSAGAGGPTEQYF
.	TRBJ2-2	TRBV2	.	TGTGCCAGCAGTGAACTCAGACATGCCACCGGGGAGCTGTTTTTT	CASSELRHATGELFF
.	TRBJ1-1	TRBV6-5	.	TGTGCCAGCAGTTCGATCCAGGACACTGAAGCTTTCTTT	CASSSIQDTEAFF
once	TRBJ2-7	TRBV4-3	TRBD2	TGCGCCAGCAGCCACAAGAGACTAGCGGGAACCTACGAGCAGTACTTC	CASSHKRLAGTYEQYF
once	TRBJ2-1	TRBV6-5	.	TGTGCCAGCAGTTACTCTGGGGTAGCGGTTTACAATGAGCAGTTCTTC	CASSYSGVAVYNEQFF
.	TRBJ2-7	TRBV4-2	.	TGTGCCAGCAGCCAAGATCAGGCTAGCTACTACGAGCAGTACTTC	CASSQDQASYYEQYF
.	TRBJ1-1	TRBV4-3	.	TGCGCCAGCAGCCCAGGGGATCGGAACACTGAAGCTTTCTTT	CASSPGDRNTEAFF
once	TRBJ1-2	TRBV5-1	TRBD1	TGCGCCAGCAGCCTGTTGGCCCCGACAGGGGGCTATGGCTACACCTTC	CASSLLAPTGGYGYTF
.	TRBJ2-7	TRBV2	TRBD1	TGTGCCAGCGCCGGACAGGGCTACGAGCAGTACTTC	CASAGQGYEQYF
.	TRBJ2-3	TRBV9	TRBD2	TGTGCCAGCAGCACCGGACTAGCGGGAGGGACAGATACGCAGTATTTT	CASSTGLAGGTDTQYF
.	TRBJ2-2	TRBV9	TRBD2	TGTGCCAGCAGCTTCGGGACTAGCGGGAGTACGAACACCGGGGAGCTGTTTTTT	CASSFGTSGSTNTGELFF
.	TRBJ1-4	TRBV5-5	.	TGTGCCAGCAGCTCCCTACTACACGGAGGAAATGAAAAACTGTTTTTT	CASSSLLHGGNEKLFF
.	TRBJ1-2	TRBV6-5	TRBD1	TGTGCCAGCAGTTACTCGGGACAGGGTGGCTACACCTTC	CASSYSGQGGYTF
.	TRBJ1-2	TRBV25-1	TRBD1	TGTGCCAGCAGTGAACGACAGGGAAGCTATGGCTACACCTTC	CASSERQGSYGYTF
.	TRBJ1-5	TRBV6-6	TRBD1	TGTGCCAGCAGCTCTAGGACAGGGGGAAATCAGCCCCAGCATTTT	CASSSRTGGNQPQHF
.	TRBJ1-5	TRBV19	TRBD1	TGTGCCAGTAGTTTAACAGGGGGCGGCAATCAGCCCCAGCATTTT	CASSLTGGGNQPQHF
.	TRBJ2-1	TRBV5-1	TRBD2	TGCGCCAGCAGCCGTCCGGGACTAGCGGTCAATGAGCAGTTCTTC	CASSRPGLAVNEQFF
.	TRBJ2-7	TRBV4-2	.	TGTGCCAGCAGCCGCCCCCCGCCGAAAGCGGAGGCCTACGAGCAGTACTTC	CASSRPPPKAEAYEQYF
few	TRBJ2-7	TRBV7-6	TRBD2	TGTGCCAGCAGCTTAGGGGGACTAGCGGGGGGCTACGAGCAGTACTTC	CASSLGGLAGGYEQYF
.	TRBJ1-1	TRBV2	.	TGTGCCAGCAGTGCCAGGGCCGCTGAAGCTTTCTTT	CASSARAAEAFF
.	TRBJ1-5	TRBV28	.	TGTGCCAGCAGCCTCCCCTCGGAGCCCCAGCATTTT	CASSLPSEPQHF
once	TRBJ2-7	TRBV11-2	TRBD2	TGTGCCAGCAGCTCAGGACTAGGTTACGAGCAGTACTTC	CASSSGLGYEQYF
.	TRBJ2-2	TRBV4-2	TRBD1	TGTGCCAGCAGCCAAGACAGGACAGGGGTTAACGGGGAGCTGTTTTTT	CASSQDRTGVNGELFF
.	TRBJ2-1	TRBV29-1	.	TGCAGCGCTGGGGGACTGACCAACATTGAGCAGTTCTTC	CSAGGLTNIEQFF
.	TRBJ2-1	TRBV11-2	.	TGTGCCAGCAGCTCTCAAGGTAGCGGTCTCTACAATGAGCAGTTCTTC	CASSSQGSGLYNEQFF
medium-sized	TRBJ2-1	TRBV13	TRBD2	TGTGCCAGCCGATGGGAAACTAGCGGGACTGACAATGAGCAGTTCTTC	CASRWETSGTDNEQFF
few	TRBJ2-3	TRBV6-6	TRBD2	TGTGCCAGCAGATTGGGACTACACACAGATACGCAGTATTTT	CASRLGLHTDTQYF
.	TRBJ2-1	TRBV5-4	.	TGTGCCAGCAGCCTTGGCCCCAATGAGCAGTTCTTC	CASSLGPNEQFF
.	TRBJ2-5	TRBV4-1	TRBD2	TGCGCCAGCAGTCCTAGCGGGTCAGAGACCCAGTACTTC	CASSPSGSETQYF
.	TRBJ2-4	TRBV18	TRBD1	TGTGCCAGCTCGGTCACTGGACAGGGATTAAACATTCAGTACTTC	CASSVTGQGLNIQYF
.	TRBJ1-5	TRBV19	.	TGTGCCAGTAATCGACAGCGCCAGCCCCAGCATTTT	CASNRQRQPQHF
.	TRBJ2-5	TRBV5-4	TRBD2	TGTGCCAGCAGCTTGAGCGGGAGGGCCGGAGAGACCCAGTACTTC	CASSLSGRAGETQYF
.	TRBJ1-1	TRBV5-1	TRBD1	TGCGCCAGCAGTTTGGACAGGGGAAACACTGAAGCTTTCTTT	CASSLDRGNTEAFF
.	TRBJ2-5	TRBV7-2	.	TGTGCCAGCAGCTTGGGGGTCCTGGAGGGGACCCAGTACTTC	CASSLGVLEGTQYF
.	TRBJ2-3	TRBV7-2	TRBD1	TGTGCCAGCAGCCTGACAGGGCTCGCAGATACGCAGTATTTT	CASSLTGLADTQYF
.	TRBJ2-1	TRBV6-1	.	TGTGCCAGCAGTGAAGCGGGCAACTATGAGCAGTTCTTC	CASSEAGNYEQFF